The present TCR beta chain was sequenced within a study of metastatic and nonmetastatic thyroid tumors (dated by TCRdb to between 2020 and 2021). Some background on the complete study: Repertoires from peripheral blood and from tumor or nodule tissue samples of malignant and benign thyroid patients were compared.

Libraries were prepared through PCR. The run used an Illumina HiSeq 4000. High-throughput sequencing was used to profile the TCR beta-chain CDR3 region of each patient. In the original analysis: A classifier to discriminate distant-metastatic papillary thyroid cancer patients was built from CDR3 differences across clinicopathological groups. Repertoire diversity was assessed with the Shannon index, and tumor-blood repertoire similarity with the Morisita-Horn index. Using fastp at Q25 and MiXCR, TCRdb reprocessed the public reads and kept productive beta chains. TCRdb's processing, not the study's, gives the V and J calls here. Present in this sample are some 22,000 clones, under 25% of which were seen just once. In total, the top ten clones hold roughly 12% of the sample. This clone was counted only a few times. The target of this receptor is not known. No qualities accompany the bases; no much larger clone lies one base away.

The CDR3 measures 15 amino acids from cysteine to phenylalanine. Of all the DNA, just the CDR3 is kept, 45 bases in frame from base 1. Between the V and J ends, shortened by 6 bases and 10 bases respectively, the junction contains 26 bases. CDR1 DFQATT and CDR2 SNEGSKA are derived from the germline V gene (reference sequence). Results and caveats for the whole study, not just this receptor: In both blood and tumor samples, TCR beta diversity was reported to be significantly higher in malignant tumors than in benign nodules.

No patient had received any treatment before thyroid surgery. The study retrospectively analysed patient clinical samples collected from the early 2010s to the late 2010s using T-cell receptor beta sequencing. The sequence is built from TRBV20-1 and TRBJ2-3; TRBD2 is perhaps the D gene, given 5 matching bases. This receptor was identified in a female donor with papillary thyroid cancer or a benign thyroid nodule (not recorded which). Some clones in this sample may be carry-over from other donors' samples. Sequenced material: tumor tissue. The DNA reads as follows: TGCAGTGCAAGTACCCCGGGGTCGGTTAGTGGAGCGCAGTATTTT. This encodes CSASTPGSVSGAQYF.